These T cell receptor beta chains were read from a single sample in a study of T cell changes during pregnancy in multiple sclerosis. The table came from immunoSEQ multiplex PCR; TCRdb's copy has only in-frame clones and leaves some out. The sample has 90,000 to 95,000 clones; over 80% are singletons. Sequenced here: peripheral blood, sampled in the first trimester of pregnancy. The receptor source for this set is a female donor with multiple sclerosis, enrolled in a pregnancy study. CDR3s include the opening cysteine and the closing phenylalanine or tryptophan. Fields, in order: clone size, D gene, V gene, J gene, CDR3 protein, CDR3 DNA. A D gene is named only where the DNA matches it firmly. Clone size appears in some rows only: once, few, many, or a class for an expanded clone.

clone size: NA; D gene: NA; V gene: TRBV5-6; J gene: TRBJ2-6; CDR3 protein: CASSRGGSGANVLTF; CDR3 DNA: TGTGCCAGCAGTCGAGGGGGCTCTGGGGCCAACGTCCTGACTTTC
clone size: NA; D gene: NA; V gene: TRBV4-2; J gene: TRBJ1-5; CDR3 protein: CASSHMTDSNSNQPQHF; CDR3 DNA: TGTGCCAGCAGCCACATGACGGACAGCAATAGCAATCAGCCCCAGCATTTT
clone size: NA; D gene: NA; V gene: TRBV21-1; J gene: TRBJ1-5; CDR3 protein: CASSKRRTGIRPQHF; CDR3 DNA: TGTGCCAGCAGCAAACGACGGACAGGGATTAGGCCCCAGCATTTT
clone size: NA; D gene: TRBD1; V gene: TRBV29-1; J gene: TRBJ1-1; CDR3 protein: CSVERTGVGAFF; CDR3 DNA: TGCAGCGTTGAACGAACAGGGGTCGGGGCTTTCTTT
clone size: NA; D gene: NA; V gene: TRBV7-9; J gene: TRBJ1-2; CDR3 protein: CASSASELRNYGYTF; CDR3 DNA: TGTGCCAGCAGCGCCTCCGAGTTGCGTAACTATGGCTACACCTTC
clone size: NA; D gene: TRBD1; V gene: TRBV7-9; J gene: TRBJ1-1; CDR3 protein: CASSPQTGAAEAFF; CDR3 DNA: TGTGCCAGCAGCCCCCAAACAGGGGCGGCTGAAGCTTTCTTT
clone size: NA; D gene: NA; V gene: TRBV5-4; J gene: TRBJ1-3; CDR3 protein: CASSLTRDSGNTIYF; CDR3 DNA: TGTGCCAGCAGCTTGACTAGAGACTCTGGAAACACCATATATTTT
clone size: NA; D gene: TRBD1; V gene: TRBV27; J gene: TRBJ1-1; CDR3 protein: CASSLSGTAIRTEAFF; CDR3 DNA: TGTGCCAGCAGTTTATCCGGGACAGCCATTAGAACTGAAGCTTTCTTT
clone size: NA; D gene: TRBD2; V gene: TRBV2; J gene: TRBJ2-7; CDR3 protein: CASTGGLSTHEQYF; CDR3 DNA: TGTGCCAGCACGGGAGGGCTGTCGACCCACGAGCAGTACTTC
clone size: NA; D gene: TRBD1; V gene: TRBV4-2; J gene: TRBJ2-3; CDR3 protein: CASSSGGDGTDTQYF; CDR3 DNA: TGTGCCAGCAGCTCAGGGGGAGATGGAACAGATACGCAGTATTTT
clone size: NA; D gene: NA; V gene: TRBV4-1; J gene: TRBJ2-7; CDR3 protein: CASSHRDIGFNEQYF; CDR3 DNA: TGCGCCAGCAGCCACCGGGACATTGGATTTAACGAGCAGTACTTC
clone size: NA; D gene: NA; V gene: TRBV9; J gene: TRBJ2-4; CDR3 protein: CASSVSGSKNIQYF; CDR3 DNA: TGTGCCAGCAGCGTATCTGGGAGCAAAAACATTCAGTACTTC
clone size: NA; D gene: NA; V gene: TRBV9; J gene: TRBJ1-2; CDR3 protein: CASSQGGDSRRDYGYTF; CDR3 DNA: TGTGCCAGCAGCCAGGGCGGGGACTCCCGACGAGACTATGGCTACACCTTC
clone size: NA; D gene: NA; V gene: TRBV10-3; J gene: TRBJ2-2; CDR3 protein: CAIRSGGGELFF; CDR3 DNA: TGTGCCATCAGATCCGGAGGAGGGGAGCTGTTTTTT
clone size: few; D gene: NA; V gene: TRBV29-1; J gene: TRBJ1-1; CDR3 protein: CSALRLGTEAFF; CDR3 DNA: TGCAGCGCGCTCAGGTTGGGCACTGAAGCTTTCTTT